The present T cell receptor (beta chain) was sequenced within a study of CD8+ T cells in alopecia areata. With respect to this clone: Its cognate antigen is unknown.

From germline, CDR1 is SGHRS and CDR2 YFSETQ. Germline trimming cut 5 bases from V and 7 bases from J; bases unmatched to any gene: 8. The CDR3 totals 14 residues. Study results and caveats: Clonality in the scalp and expanded CD8+ clones ranked among the top 100 were significantly decreased by tofacitinib. A great number of expanded lesional clones endured in scalp and blood during tofacitinib. Given one nonresponder, whether baseline CD8+ expansion relates to response remains uncertain.

Extracted RNA was reverse transcribed, and the resulting cDNA served as sequencing template. TCRdb's table, derived via immunoSEQ multiplex PCR, lists solely in-frame clones and lacks some. The repertoire has 150,000 to 200,000 clones, 50% to 75% of them found once; the top ten carry about a sixth. The sample's treatment: oral pan-JAK inhibitor, 5-10 mg twice daily. The clonotype comes from a human donor with alopecia areata. The rearrangement links TRBV5-1 to TRBJ2-1, with TRBD2 matching 8 bases. This specimen was CD4+ T cells sorted from blood, taken at approximately week 60, from a patient treated with tofacitinib. The DNA for the CDR3 is TGCGCCAGCAGGATGGAGACTAGCGATAATGAGCAGTTCTTC. Residues: CASRMETSDNEQFF. The full variable domain, in which reference TRBV5-1 and TRBJ2-1 provide the parts outside the CDR3, is KAGVTQTPRYLIKTRGQQVTLSCSPISGHRSVSWYQQTPGQGLQFLFEYFSETQRNKGNFPGRFSGRQFSNSRSEMNVSTLELGDSALYLCASRMETSDNEQFFGPGTRLTVL.